The 20 T cell receptor beta chains in this list originate from one sample, sequenced in a study of shared clonotypes between healthy human individuals. The repertoire was sequenced with immunoSEQ multiplex PCR; TCRdb's copy has only in-frame clones and lacks some. The data show about 680,000 clones, 55% to 85% seen once. Sequenced input: memory CD4+ T cells sorted from blood. Subset of the sample: CD45RA-negative fraction. Source of these receptors: a woman aged 30 to 39 in good health.

This chain connects TRBV5-1 to TRBJ2-1; 8 bases agree with TRBD2. CDR3 length equals 15 residues. CDR1 and CDR2 from the germline V gene are SGHRS and YFSETQ. The trim removed 4 bases at V and 0 bases at J, leaving 3 bases unmatched. As DNA, the CDR3 is TGCGCCAGCAGCATTAGCGGGACCTCCTACAATGAGCAGTTCTTC. Protein: CASSISGTSYNEQFF.

This chain connects TRBV9 to TRBJ2-3, with TRBD2 matching 7 bases. The CDR3 runs 16 residues. V lost 4 bases, J lost 2 bases, and 10 bases stayed unmatched. Germline-derived CDR1 and CDR2 are SGDLS and YYNGEE. The CDR3 nucleotides read TGTGCCAGCAGCACCCTTGGGGCGGGAGTCACAGATACGCAGTATTTT. This translates into CASSTLGAGVTDTQYF.

CDR3 loop: CASSLSSGTFYEQYF. CDR3 DNA sequence: TGCGCCAGCAGCTTGAGTTCGGGAACCTTTTACGAGCAGTACTTC. The chain joins TRBV5-1 to TRBJ2-7, with a weak D call TRBD2 (5 bases). This CDR3 has 15 residues. V lost 1 base and J lost 4, with 15 bases in between. The germline V gene encodes CDR1 SGHRS and CDR2 YFSETQ.

V is TRBV6-5 and J is TRBJ2-5, with D unclear. The ends were cut back, 6 bases at V and 4 bases at J, with 9 bases in the middle. This CDR3 is 12 amino acids long. Germline-derived CDR1 and CDR2 are MNHEY and SVGAGI. CDR3 DNA sequence: TGTGCCAGCAGCCCCCAGCGAGAGACCCAGTACTTC. Its protein is CASSPQRETQYF.

The chain is built from TRBV2 and TRBJ2-1; a weak D match, TRBD1 (5 bases). Trimming took off 4 bases at V and 2 bases at J, with 12 bases between the two ends. The length of the CDR3 is 15 residues. Germline CDR1 SNHLY, CDR2 FYNNEI. Written as DNA, the CDR3 is TGTGCCAGCAGTGGCGCGGTCAGGGCCTACAATGAGCAGTTCTTC. Protein: CASSGAVRAYNEQFF. The variable domain in full, with the rest retrieved from reference TRBV2 and TRBJ2-1, is EPEVTQTPSHQVTQMGQEVILRCVPISNHLYFYWYRQILGQKVEFLVSFYNNEISEKSEIFDDQFSVERPDGSNFTLKIRSTKLEDSAMYFCASSGAVRAYNEQFFGPGTRLTVL.

The rearrangement uses TRBV28 and TRBJ2-6, with a weak D call TRBD2 (6 bases). This CDR3 has 16 residues. V lost 8 bases, J lost 2 bases, and 16 bases lay in between. Germline V lookup: CDR1 MDHEN, CDR2 SYDVKM. CDR3 sequence (DNA): TGTGCCAGCGGACCCCCCCCGGGGGCTGGGGCCAACGTCCTGACTTTC. Its translation: CASGPPPGAGANVLTF. The entire variable domain, with the rest obtained from reference TRBV28 and TRBJ2-6, is as follows: DVKVTQSSRYLVKRTGEKVFLECVQDMDHENMFWYRQDPGLGLRLIYFSYDVKMKEKGDIPEGYSVSREKKERFSLILESASTNQTSMYLCASGPPPGAGANVLTFGAGSRLTVL.

The chain couples TRBV5-6 to TRBJ2-1; D remains ambiguous. The germline V and J ends were trimmed by 7 bases and 5 bases, with 19 bases remaining between them. The CDR3 consists of 15 residues. Germline V lookup: CDR1 SGHDT, CDR2 YYEEEE. CDR3 region: CASGRPRQINNEQFF. CDR3 nucleotide sequence: TGTGCCAGCGGCCGGCCCCGGCAAATTAACAATGAGCAGTTCTTC.

V is TRBV27 and J is TRBJ1-1; maybe TRBD1 (6 bases). This CDR3 spans 13 amino acids. V shed 4 bases and J shed 6 bases, with 12 bases lying between them. Germline CDR1 and CDR2: MNHEY and SMNVEV (reference sequence). The CDR3 DNA reads as TGTGCCAGCAGTTATCTCGCAGGGGCTGAAGCTTTCTTT. Translated: CASSYLAGAEAFF.

The sample holds a few counts of this clone. This chain uses TRBV5-1 with TRBJ2-4, with D hard to call. This CDR3 has 11 residues. Germline CDR1 is SGHRS and CDR2 is YFSETQ. Trimming shortened V by 4 bases and J by 7 bases, and 6 bases separated the two germline ends. CDR3 bases: TGCGCCAGCAGCCAGGAGAACATTCAGTACTTC. Amino acids: CASSQENIQYF.

In DNA form, the CDR3 reads TGTGCCGTTTACCGGACAGGGGTGAGGGAAGCTTTCTTT. Translation: CAVYRTGVREAFF. V is TRBV6-1 and J is TRBJ1-1, with TRBD1 matching 9 bases. The V and J ends lost 11 bases and 8 bases, in that order; junction bases with no gene match: 12. The CDR3 has 13 amino acids. CDR1 and CDR2 from the germline V gene are MNHNS and SASEGT.

In its sample, this clone was seen once. The same CDR3 also results from other DNA sequences found in this sample. The chain uses TRBV4-1 and TRBJ1-2; D perhaps matches TRBD1 (5 bases). CDR3 length equals 13 residues. The V end lost 4 bases, the J end lost 8 bases, and 14 bases lay between the germline ends. The germline V gene has CDR1 MGHRA and CDR2 YSYEKL. The CDR3 spells CASSPQGLGGYTF. As DNA, the CDR3 is TGCGCCAGCAGCCCTCAGGGTCTTGGGGGCTACACCTTC.

V and J are TRBV28 and TRBJ2-3; TRBD1 agrees at 7 bases. Germline assignment: CDR1 MDHEN and CDR2 SYDVKM. V was clipped by 7 bases and J by 3 bases; unmatched bases: 4. The length of the CDR3 is 13 residues. The CDR3 DNA reads as TGTGCCAGCATACCGGGACAGACAGATACGCAGTATTTT. Amino acids: CASIPGQTDTQYF.

The chain uses TRBV6-5 and TRBJ2-7; D unclear. The CDR3 spans 12 residues. Germline values: CDR1 MNHEY, CDR2 SVGAGI. Trimming removed 0 bases from V and 6 bases from J, with 6 bases in between. CDR3 sequence (DNA): TGTGCCAGCAGTTACTCAGGAAGCGAGCAGTACTTC. Translated, it gives CASSYSGSEQYF.

This clone occurred once. The chain links TRBV6-1 to TRBJ2-3; no firm D call. This CDR3 comprises 14 residues. Trimming cost V 3 bases and J 1 base, with 8 bases left between them. Germline-derived CDR1 and CDR2 are MNHNS and SASEGT. CDR3 residues: CASSENGGTDTQYF. DNA for the CDR3: TGTGCCAGCAGTGAGAATGGCGGCACAGATACGCAGTATTTT.

This clone was detected only a few times. Here the CDR3 DNA reads TGCAGCGTTGAAGGGCGGGGCTACGGTGGCTACACCTTC. Protein product: CSVEGRGYGGYTF. The chain has TRBV29-1 and TRBJ1-2; perhaps TRBD1 as D (5 bases). CDR3 length: 13 amino acids. Germline-derived CDR1 and CDR2 are SQVTM and ANQGSEA. The V and J ends lost 1 base and 7 bases respectively, with 13 bases between them.

This clone was recorded a few times. The V gene is TRBV2, the J gene TRBJ2-3, with 11 bases identical to TRBD2. Germline CDR1 reads SNHLY; CDR2 reads FYNNEI. The CDR3 loop spans 14 amino acids. The CDR3 sequence is CASGGLAGVNTQYF. The CDR3 DNA sequence: TGTGCTTCTGGAGGACTAGCGGGCGTGAATACGCAGTATTTT.

This rearrangement joins TRBV5-6 to TRBJ1-2; D is uncertain. The germline V gene encodes CDR1 SGHDT and CDR2 YYEEEE. The CDR3 spans 15 residues. V lost 3 bases and J 3 bases, leaving 15 bases between the germline ends. The CDR3 protein is CASSSLGGSHYGYTF. The CDR3 DNA reads as TGTGCCAGCAGCTCCCTGGGTGGCAGTCACTATGGCTACACCTTC.

In this sample, this clone turned up once. V usage is TRBV2 and J usage is TRBJ2-3; D tentatively fits TRBD1 or TRBD2 (6 bases each). The V gene lost 0 bases and the J gene lost 6 bases, with 10 bases spanning the gap. The CDR3 sequence is 14 residues long. Germline assignment: CDR1 SNHLY and CDR2 FYNNEI. In DNA, the CDR3 is TGTGCCAGCAGTGAAGCGGGGGGCTTTGATACGCAGTATTTT. The encoded protein is CASSEAGGFDTQYF.

As for this clone: Other DNA sequences in this sample translate to the same CDR3. V usage is TRBV5-1 and J usage is TRBJ2-7; tentatively, D is TRBD2 (5 bases). V lost 5 bases to trimming and J lost 1 base, with 10 bases between them. Per germline, CDR1 SGHRS and CDR2 YFSETQ. The CDR3 is made up of 13 amino acids. CDR3 in DNA: TGCGCCAGCAGGCGGACGGGATCCTACGAGCAGTACTTC. Protein product: CASRRTGSYEQYF.

The chain is built from TRBV5-1 and TRBJ1-4; 7 bases fit TRBD1. Per germline, CDR1 SGHRS and CDR2 YFSETQ. The CDR3 loop spans 16 amino acids. The V segment lost 0 bases and the J segment 0 bases; nucleotides outside the gene matches: 2. The DNA for the CDR3 is TGCGCCAGCAGCTTGGGACAGGGACCAACTAATGAAAAACTGTTTTTT. As protein: CASSLGQGPTNEKLFF.